This TCR beta chain is drawn from a study of vaccination and CD4 T cells after COVID-19. The study, taken as a whole, reports: Spike mono-reactivity was shown by 304 of 307 vaccine-specific clones in convalescent patients.

The germline CDR1 and CDR2 sequences are ENHRY and SYGVKD. CDR3 length equals 18 residues. The V gene end was trimmed by 5 bases and the J gene end by 7 bases; junction bases not matched to a gene: 18. This clonotype was seen a handful of times. The antigen remains unidentified. Described treatment: approximately nine-day PBMC culture with coronavirus spike peptide pools or control peptides (ViraFEST assay). CD4+ T cells were isolated by negative selection after 10 days of culture. CD4+ T cells that had been cultured provided DNA sequenced with the Oncomine TCR Beta short-read assay. MiXCR, run by TCRdb on the PCR reads, gives a single entry per CDR3 protein. This sample has around 15,000 distinct CDR3 sequences, with roughly half found just once.

This receptor was taken from a human donor with COVID-19. This specimen was cultured CD4+ T cells from blood, taken after SARS-CoV-2 vaccination. This chain connects TRBV10-3 to TRBJ1-5, with TRBD1 matching over 9 bases. The DNA of the CDR3 is TGTGCCATCAGTCAACCCTCCTGGGGGACAGGGCCAGACCAGCCCCAGCATTTT. It translates to CAISQPSWGTGPDQPQHF.